These 7 T cell receptor beta chains were all obtained from the same sample, sequenced in a study of blood T cell repertoires in COVID-19. Method: immunoSEQ multiplex PCR; TCRdb's copy keeps in-frame clones and lacks some. The sample gives under 13,000 clones, about 85% of which show up once; roughly 26% is in the top ten. The specimen was peripheral blood. These receptors were taken from a young man with active or convalescent COVID-19.

This clone was seen only once. In nucleotides, the CDR3 is TGTGCCACCAGTGATAAGGGACTAGCGGTTGAGCAGTTCTTC. Its protein is CATSDKGLAVEQFF. The chain couples TRBV24-1 to TRBJ2-1; 11 nucleotides match TRBD2. The ends lost 3 bases at V and 9 bases at J; junction bases unmatched: 3. The germline CDR1 and CDR2 sequences are KGHDR and SFDVKD. This CDR3 region has 14 residues.

The J gene is TRBJ1-6, the V gene TRBV6-2 or TRBV6-3, with 8 bases identical to TRBD1. Germline CDR1 MNHEY, CDR2 SVGEGT. V was pared by 3 bases and J by 6 bases, with 19 bases of the junction left unmatched. The CDR3 sequence is 20 residues long. The CDR3 region is CASSYSRDRSRSPFNSPLHF. CDR3 bases: TGTGCCAGCAGTTATTCGCGGGACAGGTCAAGAAGCCCGTTTAATTCACCCCTCCACTTT.

This clone is a singleton in its sample. The DNA for the CDR3 is TGTGCCAGTAGTCCACAGGGGGATGGTAGGCTGTACGTC. Amino acids: CASSPQGDGRLYV. The rearrangement links TRBV19 to TRBJ2-7; 8 nucleotides agree with TRBD1. V dropped 5 bases and J dropped 12; count of bases not matched to a gene: 12. The CDR3 is 13 amino acids. CDR1 and CDR2 from the germline V gene are LNHDA and SQIVND (reference sequence).

The rearrangement joins TRBV6-1 to TRBJ2-7; the match to TRBD1 covers 7 bases. Trimming at V came to 3 bases and at J to 5 bases, leaving 7 bases not matched to a gene. From germline, CDR1 is MNHNS and CDR2 SASEGT. The CDR3 runs to 14 residues. The chain's CDR3 is CASSDGTTGNEQYV. The CDR3, as DNA: TGTGCCAGCAGTGACGGCACGACAGGGAACGAGCAGTACGTC.

The V gene is TRBV6-4, the J gene TRBJ1-1, with a possible D match to TRBD1 (6 bases). The CDR3 is made up of 14 amino acids. Trimming took off 0 bases at V and 4 bases at J, with 9 bases between the two ends. Germline loops: CDR1 MRHNA, CDR2 SNTAGT. As DNA, the CDR3 is TGTGCCAGCAGTGACTCTGACAGGTCCACTGAAGCTTTCTTT. Protein product: CASSDSDRSTEAFF.

The chain recombines TRBV29-1 with TRBJ2-2; 15 bases align to TRBD2. The CDR3 is made up of 16 amino acids. The V gene's germline CDR1 is SQVTM and CDR2 ANQGSEA. The CDR3 sequence is CSVKGLAGGHTGELFF. CDR3 DNA sequence: TGCAGTGTTAAGGGACTAGCGGGGGGTCACACCGGGGAGCTGTTTTTT.

The chain is built from TRBV5-1 and TRBJ2-5, with D perhaps TRBD2 (6 bases). The CDR3 sequence is 16 residues long. Trimming pared 0 bases from V and 2 bases from J, leaving 14 bases between. The germline V gene encodes CDR1 SGHRS and CDR2 YFSETQ. CDR3 loop: CASSLVEGLLQETQYF. The CDR3 coding sequence is TGCGCCAGCAGCTTGGTGGAGGGGTTGTTACAAGAGACCCAGTACTTC. The complete variable domain, with remaining parts taken from reference TRBV5-1 and TRBJ2-5, reads KAGVTQTPRYLIKTRGQQVTLSCSPISGHRSVSWYQQTPGQGLQFLFEYFSETQRNKGNFPGRFSGRQFSNSRSEMNVSTLELGDSALYLCASSLVEGLLQETQYFGPGTRLLVL.